This TCR beta chain emerged from a study of blood T cell repertoires in COVID-19. Germline CDR1 and CDR2: SGHRS and YFSETQ. The V end lost 0 bases, the J end lost 7 bases, and 11 bases lay between the germline ends. This CDR3 is 15 amino acids long. This clone was detected a few times. Some clones are missing from TCRdb's copy, which holds only in-frame ones; the method was immunoSEQ multiplex PCR. The sample comprises about 200,000 clones, roughly 89% of which are singletons, and about 2.2% rests with the top ten. The TCR comes from a man aged 25 to 40 who had recovered from COVID-19. The chain carries TRBV5-1 and TRBJ1-6; maybe TRBD1 (5 bases). The specimen sequenced was peripheral blood. The CDR3 DNA follows: TGCGCCAGCAGCTTGGCCAGCAGGGCGAATTCACCCCTCCACTTT. As protein: CASSLASRANSPLHF.